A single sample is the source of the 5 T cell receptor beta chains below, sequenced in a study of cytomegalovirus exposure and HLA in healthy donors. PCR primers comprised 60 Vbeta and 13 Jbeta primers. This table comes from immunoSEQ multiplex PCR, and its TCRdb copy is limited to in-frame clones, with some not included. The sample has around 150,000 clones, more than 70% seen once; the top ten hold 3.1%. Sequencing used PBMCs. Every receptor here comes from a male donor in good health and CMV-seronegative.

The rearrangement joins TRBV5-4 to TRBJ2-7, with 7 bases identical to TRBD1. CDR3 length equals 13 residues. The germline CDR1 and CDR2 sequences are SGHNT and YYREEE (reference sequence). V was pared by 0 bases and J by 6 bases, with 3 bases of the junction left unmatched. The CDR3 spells CASSLGQGSEQYF. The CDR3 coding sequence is TGTGCCAGCAGCTTGGGACAGGGAAGCGAGCAGTACTTC.

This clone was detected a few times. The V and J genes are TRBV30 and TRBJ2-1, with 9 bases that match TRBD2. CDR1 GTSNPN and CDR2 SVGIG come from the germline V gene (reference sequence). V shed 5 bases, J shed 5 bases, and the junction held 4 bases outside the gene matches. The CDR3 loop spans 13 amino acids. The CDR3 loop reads CAWGGGGDNEQFF. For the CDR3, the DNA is TGTGCCTGGGGCGGGGGGGGCGACAATGAGCAGTTCTTC. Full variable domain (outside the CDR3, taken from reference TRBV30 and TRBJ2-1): SQTIHQWPATLVQPVGSPLSLECTVEGTSNPNLYWYRQAAGRGLQLLFYSVGIGQISSEVPQNLSASRPQDRQFILSSKKLLLSDSGFYLCAWGGGGDNEQFFGPGTRLTVL.

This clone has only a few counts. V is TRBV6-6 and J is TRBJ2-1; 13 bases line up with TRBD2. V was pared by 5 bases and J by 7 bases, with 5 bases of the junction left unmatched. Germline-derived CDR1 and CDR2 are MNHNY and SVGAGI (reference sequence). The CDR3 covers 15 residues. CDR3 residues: CASSAMGLAGNEQFF. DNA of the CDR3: TGTGCCAGCAGTGCAATGGGACTAGCGGGAAATGAGCAGTTCTTC.

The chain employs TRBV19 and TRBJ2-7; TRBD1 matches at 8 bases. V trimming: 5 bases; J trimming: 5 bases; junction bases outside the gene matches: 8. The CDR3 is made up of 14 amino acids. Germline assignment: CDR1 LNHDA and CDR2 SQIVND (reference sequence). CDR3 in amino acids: CASSLWTGTNEQYF. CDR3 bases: TGTGCCAGTAGTTTGTGGACAGGGACGAACGAGCAGTACTTC.

The CDR3 DNA sequence: TGTGCCAGCAGTGGTCCGGGACAGGGACGTCTAGCCAAAAACATTCAGTACTTC. As protein: CASSGPGQGRLAKNIQYF. The V gene is TRBV25-1, the J gene TRBJ2-4; 9 nucleotides match TRBD1. After removal of 4 bases from V and 0 bases from J, the junction contained 10 bases not matched to a gene. Germline values: CDR1 MGHDK, CDR2 SYGVNS. The CDR3 consists of 18 residues.